A selection of T cell receptor beta chains follows, all from one sample in a study of chemoradiotherapy in HPV16-positive cancers. Clones were sequenced by immunoSEQ multiplex PCR, and TCRdb holds only the in-frame ones, with some missing. The sample holds about 7,900 clones, around 84% seen once. The specimen was collected from a patient who underwent chemoradiotherapy. The receptors were sampled from a human donor with HPV-associated anogenital cancer. Both conserved end residues are part of each CDR3. D genes are given only for firm matches. For some rows the clone size is stated as once, few or many, or as a class when expanded; others skip it.

- - TRBJ1-5 TRBV6-6 TGTGCCAGCAGTAATCCTATGGGGAAGGATCAGCCCCAGCATTTT CASSNPMGKDQPQHF
- - TRBJ1-1 TRBV5-1 TGCGCCAGCAGCTTGGGACCGAACACTGAAGCTTTCTTT CASSLGPNTEAFF
few - TRBJ2-7 TRBV4-2 TGTGCCAGCAGCCAAGAATCTGCCAGGGGTTACGAGCAGTACTTC CASSQESARGYEQYF
- TRBD1 TRBJ2-7 TRBV10-3 TGTGCCATCAGTGACCCGAACCAACCCGGGACAGGGTACGAGCAGTACTTC CAISDPNQPGTGYEQYF
once TRBD1 TRBJ1-5 TRBV9 TGTGCCAGCAGCACCACAGGGGGCCCCCAGCCCCAGCATTTT CASSTTGGPQPQHF
- TRBD1 TRBJ1-2 TRBV10-2 TGCGCCAGCAGTGATCCAGGGGCTGACAGGGGCTATGGCTACACCTTC CASSDPGADRGYGYTF
- TRBD2 TRBJ2-3 TRBV19 TGTGCCAGTAGTATAAGTATAGGGGCGGGAGGGCCATCAGATACGCAGTATTTT CASSISIGAGGPSDTQYF
- TRBD1 TRBJ1-2 TRBV27 TGTGCCAGCAGACCCGGGACAGGGGGATATGGCTACACCTTC CASRPGTGGYGYTF
- TRBD1 TRBJ1-1 TRBV10-3 TGTGCCATCAGCGGACAGGGGGACACTGAAGCTTTCTTT CAISGQGDTEAFF
once - TRBJ2-7 TRBV21-1 TGTGCCAGCAGCAAATCTTACAGGGCGTTCGACGAGCAGTACTTC CASSKSYRAFDEQYF
few - TRBJ1-1 TRBV11-2 TGTGCCAGCAGCAGATTCCCCGGACCTGGGGACACTGAAGCTTTCTTT CASSRFPGPGDTEAFF
- - TRBJ2-7 TRBV21-1 TGTGCCAGCAGCTCCTGGACTAGCGGGAGGCCCTCACATTACGAGCAGTACTTC CASSSWTSGRPSHYEQYF
- - TRBJ2-1 TRBV10-3 TGTGCCATCAGTGAGCATGGACAGGGAACGGGGACTAGTGGCGATGAGCAGTTCTTC CAISEHGQGTGTSGDEQFF
- - TRBJ1-4 TRBV21-1 TGTGCCAGCAGCAAAGAATTGGACCGGGGACAGAGTGCAACTAATGAAAAACTGTTTTTT CASSKELDRGQSATNEKLFF
- TRBD2 TRBJ2-2 TRBV7-2 TGTGCCAGCAGCTTCGGACTAGCGGGAGCGGTGGGCGGGGAGCTGTTTTTT CASSFGLAGAVGGELFF
- - TRBJ2-5 TRBV5-4 TGTGCCAGCAGCTCGCCCGTAGGCCCGGAGACCCAGTACTTC CASSSPVGPETQYF
- - TRBJ2-7 TRBV7-6 TGTGCCAGCAGCCCCCCCGGAGGGCGAGAGCAGTACTTC CASSPPGGREQYF
- TRBD1 TRBJ2-5 TRBV19 TGTGCCAGTAGTCGGGACAGGGAGGAGACCCAGTACTTC CASSRDREETQYF
- TRBD1 TRBJ1-3 TRBV6-5 TGTGCCACCGCAGGACAGGGGGCAAACACCATATATTTT CATAGQGANTIYF
- TRBD2 TRBJ2-3 TRBV30 TGTGCCTGGGCAGAACTAGCGGGAGGCGCAGATACGCAGTATTTT CAWAELAGGADTQYF
- TRBD1 TRBJ2-7 TRBV27 TGTGCCAGCAGTTCACGACAGGGAGACGAGCAGTACTTC CASSSRQGDEQYF
few TRBD1 TRBJ1-4 TRBV11-2 TGTGCCAGCATTCGCGGGAGAGGGACAGGGGGAGGAGAAAAACTGTTTTTT CASIRGRGTGGGEKLFF
- - TRBJ1-1 TRBV7-2 TGTGCCAGCAGCTTAGTAGGGGGAGGGAACACTGAAGCTTTCTTT CASSLVGGGNTEAFF
- - TRBJ1-2 TRBV7-2 TGTGCCAGCAGCTTAGCCTTAACAGTGGGGGGCTATGGCTACACCTTC CASSLALTVGGYGYTF
- TRBD1 TRBJ2-3 TRBV5-1 TGCGCCAGCAGCTTGTCCGGACAGGGCACAGATACGCAGTATTTT CASSLSGQGTDTQYF
- - TRBJ2-7 TRBV5-5 TGTGCCAGCAGCTTGGAGGGGACCCTTAGGGAGCAGTACTTC CASSLEGTLREQYF
- - TRBJ2-5 TRBV7-6 TGTGCCAGCAGCTTAGGGGTGGGTGATTGGGAGACCCAGTACTTC CASSLGVGDWETQYF